This T cell receptor beta chain originates from a study of control samples from healthy donors and cancer patients. Trimming shortened V by 4 bases and J by 3 bases, and 12 bases separated the two germline ends. CDR3 length: 14 residues. Germline values: CDR1 WSHSY, CDR2 SAAADI. Only in-frame clones appear in the TCRdb table, and some are missing; sequencing was by immunoSEQ multiplex PCR. The sample yields 150,000 or so clones, about 95% seen once. This clonotype was sampled from a man in his 60s with colorectal cancer. Sample: PBMCs. The V and J genes are TRBV10-2 and TRBJ1-2; a weak D match, TRBD1 (6 bases). CDR3 nucleotide sequence: TGCGCCAGCAGTGGCTTTGGGGGCTACTATGGCTACACCTTC. This sequence encodes CASSGFGGYYGYTF.